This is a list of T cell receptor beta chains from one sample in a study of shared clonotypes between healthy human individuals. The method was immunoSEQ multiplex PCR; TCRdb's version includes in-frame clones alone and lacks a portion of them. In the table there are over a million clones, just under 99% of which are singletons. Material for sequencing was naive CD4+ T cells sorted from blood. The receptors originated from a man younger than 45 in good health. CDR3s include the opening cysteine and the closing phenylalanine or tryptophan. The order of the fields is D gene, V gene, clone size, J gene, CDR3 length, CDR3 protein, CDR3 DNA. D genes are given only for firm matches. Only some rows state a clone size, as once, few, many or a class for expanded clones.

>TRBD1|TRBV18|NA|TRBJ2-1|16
CASSPLSGGPGDEQFF
TGTGCCAGCTCACCACTTTCAGGGGGCCCGGGCGATGAGCAGTTCTTC
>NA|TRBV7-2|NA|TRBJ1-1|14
CASSSTEQGTEAFF
TGTGCCAGCAGCTCAACCGAACAGGGCACTGAAGCTTTCTTT
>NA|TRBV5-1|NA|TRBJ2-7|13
CASSLLGPYEQYF
TGCGCCAGCAGCTTACTGGGGCCGTACGAGCAGTACTTC
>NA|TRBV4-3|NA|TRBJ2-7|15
CASSQDRAEVNEQYF
TGCGCCAGCAGCCAAGATAGGGCTGAGGTCAACGAGCAGTACTTC
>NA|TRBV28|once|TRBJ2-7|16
CASSPWGFRTFKEQYF
TGTGCCAGCAGTCCCTGGGGTTTCCGGACTTTTAAAGAGCAGTACTTC
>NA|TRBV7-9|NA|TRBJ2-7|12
CAITPGDSEQYF
TGTGCCATCACACCAGGGGATTCCGAGCAGTACTTC
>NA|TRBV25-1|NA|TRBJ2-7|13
CASSEAGFHEQYF
TGTGCCAGCAGTGAAGCAGGGTTCCACGAGCAGTACTTC
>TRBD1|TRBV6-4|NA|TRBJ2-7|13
CASSLTGDSEQYF
TGTGCCAGCAGCTTGACAGGGGACAGCGAGCAGTACTTC
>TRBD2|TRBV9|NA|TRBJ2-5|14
CASSYGLGQETQYF
TGTGCCAGCAGCTACGGACTAGGCCAAGAGACCCAGTACTTC
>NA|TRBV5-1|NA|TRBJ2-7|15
CASSLEVNPTAQQYF
TGCGCCAGCAGCTTGGAAGTGAATCCCACGGCCCAGCAGTACTTC
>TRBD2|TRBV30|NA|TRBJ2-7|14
CAGAGMDGSYEQYF
TGTGCCGGAGCGGGAATGGATGGCTCCTACGAGCAGTACTTC
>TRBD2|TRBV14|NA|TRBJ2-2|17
CASSPGGGRFNTGELFF
TGTGCCAGCAGCCCCGGCGGCGGGAGGTTCAACACCGGGGAGCTGTTTTTT
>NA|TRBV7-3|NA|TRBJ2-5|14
CASSLTGHQETQYF
TGTGCCAGCAGCTTAACAGGACACCAAGAGACCCAGTACTTC
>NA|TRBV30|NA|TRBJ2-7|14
CAWSVTPGAYEQYF
TGTGCCTGGAGTGTAACCCCGGGGGCATACGAGCAGTACTTC
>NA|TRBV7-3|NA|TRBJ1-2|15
CASSQFVGAGYGYTF
TGTGCCAGCAGCCAATTCGTGGGGGCGGGCTATGGCTACACCTTC
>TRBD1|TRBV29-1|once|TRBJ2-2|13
CSVVIGGSGELFF
TGCAGCGTTGTGATAGGGGGCTCCGGGGAGCTGTTTTTT
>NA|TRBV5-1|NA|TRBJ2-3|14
CASSFGQTGDTQYF
TGCGCCAGCAGCTTTGGCCAAACCGGAGATACGCAGTATTTT
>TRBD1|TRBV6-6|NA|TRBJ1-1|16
CASGQTLTGGNPEAFF
TGTGCCAGCGGCCAGACCCTAACAGGGGGCAACCCTGAAGCTTTCTTT
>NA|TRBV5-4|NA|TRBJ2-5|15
CASSPNPGRQETQYF
TGTGCCAGCAGCCCGAACCCGGGACGGCAAGAGACCCAGTACTTC
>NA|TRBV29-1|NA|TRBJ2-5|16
CSVELVHAGQTETQYF
TGCAGCGTTGAATTGGTGCACGCCGGCCAGACGGAGACCCAGTACTTC
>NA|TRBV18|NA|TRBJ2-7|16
CASSVNVGDQSYEQYF
TGTGCCAGCTCCGTAAATGTGGGGGATCAATCCTACGAGCAGTACTTC
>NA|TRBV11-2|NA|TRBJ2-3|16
CASSLRRTRSTDTQYF
TGTGCCAGCAGTCTGCGGCGGACGAGGAGCACAGATACGCAGTATTTT
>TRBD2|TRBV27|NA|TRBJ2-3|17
CASSSILAGITTDTQYF
TGTGCCAGCAGTTCGATCCTAGCGGGAATTACCACAGATACGCAGTATTTT
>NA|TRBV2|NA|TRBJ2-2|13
CASSVKGTGELFF
TGTGCCAGCAGTGTAAAGGGCACCGGGGAGCTGTTTTTT
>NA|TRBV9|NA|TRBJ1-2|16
CASSVGVDPGWHGYTF
TGTGCCAGCAGCGTAGGGGTGGATCCAGGATGGCATGGCTACACCTTC
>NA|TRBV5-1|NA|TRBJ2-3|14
CATTFGDRTDTQYF
TGCGCAACCACTTTTGGGGATCGCACAGATACGCAGTATTTT
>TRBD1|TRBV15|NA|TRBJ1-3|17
CATSRAPGQSSGNTIYF
TGTGCCACCAGCAGAGCTCCGGGACAGTCCTCTGGAAACACCATATATTTT
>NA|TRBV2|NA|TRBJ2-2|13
CASNGDAPGELFF
TGTGCCAGCAACGGGGACGCGCCCGGGGAGCTGTTTTTT
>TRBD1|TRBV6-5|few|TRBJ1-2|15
CASSSRQGTRYGYTF
TGTGCCAGCAGTTCCCGACAGGGCACTCGCTATGGCTACACCTTC
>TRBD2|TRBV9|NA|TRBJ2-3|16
CASSGRELAGGDTQYF
TGTGCCAGCAGCGGAAGGGAACTAGCGGGAGGCGATACGCAGTATTTT
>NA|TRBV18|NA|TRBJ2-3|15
CASSPVYRVTDTQYF
TGTGCCAGCTCACCGGTTTACCGGGTAACAGATACGCAGTATTTT
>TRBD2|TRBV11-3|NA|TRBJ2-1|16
CASSSKSGRAYNEQFF
TGTGCCAGCAGCTCCAAGAGCGGGAGGGCCTACAATGAGCAGTTCTTC
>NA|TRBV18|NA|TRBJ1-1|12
CASSLMNTEAFF
TGTGCCAGCTCGCTGATGAACACTGAAGCTTTCTTT
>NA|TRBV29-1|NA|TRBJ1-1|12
CSVVGGSGEAFF
TGCAGCGTTGTTGGGGGATCCGGCGAAGCTTTCTTT
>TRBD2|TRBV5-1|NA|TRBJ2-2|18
CASSTIQTGTSGTGELFF
TGCGCCAGCAGCACAATCCAGACCGGGACTAGCGGCACCGGGGAGCTGTTTTTT
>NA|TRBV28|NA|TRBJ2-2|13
CASSHRVTGELFF
TGTGCCAGCAGCCACAGGGTTACCGGGGAGCTGTTTTTT
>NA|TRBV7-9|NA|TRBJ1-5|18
CASSLGRGANNRNQPQHF
TGTGCCAGCAGCTTAGGGCGGGGGGCAAATAATAGGAATCAGCCCCAGCATTTT
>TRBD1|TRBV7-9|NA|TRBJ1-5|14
CASSRDRVGQPQHF
TGTGCCAGCAGCCGAGACAGGGTCGGACAGCCCCAGCATTTT
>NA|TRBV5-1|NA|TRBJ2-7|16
CASSLGPFRDSYEQYF
TGCGCCAGCAGCTTGGGGCCCTTCAGGGATAGTTACGAGCAGTACTTC
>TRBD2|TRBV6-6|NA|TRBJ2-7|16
CASSSSTSGRKSEQYF
TGTGCCAGCAGTTCGTCGACTAGCGGGAGGAAGTCCGAGCAGTACTTC
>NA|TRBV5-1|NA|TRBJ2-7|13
CASSFRDPVEQYF
TGCGCCAGCAGCTTCCGGGACCCAGTCGAGCAGTACTTC
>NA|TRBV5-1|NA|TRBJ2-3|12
CASSQDQDTQYF
TGCGCCAGCAGTCAGGACCAAGATACGCAGTATTTT
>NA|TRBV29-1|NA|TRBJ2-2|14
CSVSSGSNTGELFF
TGCAGCGTTAGCAGCGGGTCGAACACCGGGGAGCTGTTTTTT
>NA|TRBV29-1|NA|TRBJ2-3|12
CSVARTTDTQYF
TGCAGCGTTGCCCGGACCACAGATACGCAGTATTTT
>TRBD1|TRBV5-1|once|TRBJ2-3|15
CASSLAGQGADTQYF
TGCGCCAGCAGCTTGGCCGGTCAGGGGGCGGATACGCAGTATTTT
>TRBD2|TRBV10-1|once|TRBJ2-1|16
CASSPLAGVGFNEQFF
TGCGCCAGCAGTCCACTAGCGGGAGTGGGGTTCAATGAGCAGTTCTTC
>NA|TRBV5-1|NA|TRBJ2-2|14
CASSLAQVTGELFF
TGCGCCAGCAGCTTGGCGCAGGTTACCGGGGAGCTGTTTTTT
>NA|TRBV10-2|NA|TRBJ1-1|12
CASSEGATEAFF
TGCGCCAGCAGTGAAGGGGCCACTGAAGCTTTCTTT
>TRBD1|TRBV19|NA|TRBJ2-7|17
CASSISGSGQGSYEQYF
TGTGCCAGTAGTATATCGGGAAGCGGACAGGGCTCTTACGAGCAGTACTTC
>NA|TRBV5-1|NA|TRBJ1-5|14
CASSREGRDQPQHF
TGCGCCAGCAGCCGCGAGGGGAGAGATCAGCCCCAGCATTTT
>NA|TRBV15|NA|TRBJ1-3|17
CATSRDPQGLDGNTIYF
TGTGCCACCAGCAGAGATCCCCAGGGATTAGATGGAAACACCATATATTTT
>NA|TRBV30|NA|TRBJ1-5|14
CAWSLEQVNQPQHF
TGTGCCTGGAGTTTAGAACAGGTGAATCAGCCCCAGCATTTT
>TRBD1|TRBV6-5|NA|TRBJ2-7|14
CASSQTGGSDEQYF
TGTGCCAGCAGCCAGACAGGGGGGTCCGACGAGCAGTACTTC
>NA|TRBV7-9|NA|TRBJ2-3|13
CASSLTATDTQYF
TGTGCCAGCAGCTTAACAGCCACAGATACGCAGTATTTT
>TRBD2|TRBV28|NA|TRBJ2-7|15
CVAGTSGRTSYEQYF
TGTGTGGCCGGGACTAGCGGGAGGACCTCCTACGAGCAGTACTTC